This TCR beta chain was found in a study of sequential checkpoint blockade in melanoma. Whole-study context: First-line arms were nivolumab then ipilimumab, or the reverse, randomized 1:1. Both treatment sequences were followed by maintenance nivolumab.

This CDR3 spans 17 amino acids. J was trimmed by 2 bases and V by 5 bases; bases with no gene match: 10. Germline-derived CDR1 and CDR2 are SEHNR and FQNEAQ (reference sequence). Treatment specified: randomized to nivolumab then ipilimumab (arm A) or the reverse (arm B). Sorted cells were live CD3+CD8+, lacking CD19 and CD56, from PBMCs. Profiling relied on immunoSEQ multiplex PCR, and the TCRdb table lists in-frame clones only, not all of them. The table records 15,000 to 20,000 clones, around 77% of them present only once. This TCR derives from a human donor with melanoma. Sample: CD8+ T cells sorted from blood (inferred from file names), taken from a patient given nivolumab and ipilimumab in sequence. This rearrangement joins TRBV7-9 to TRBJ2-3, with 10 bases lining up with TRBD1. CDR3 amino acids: CASSPPRGTGDTDTQYF. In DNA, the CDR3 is TGTGCCAGCAGCCCTCCCCGCGGGACAGGGGACACAGATACGCAGTATTTT.